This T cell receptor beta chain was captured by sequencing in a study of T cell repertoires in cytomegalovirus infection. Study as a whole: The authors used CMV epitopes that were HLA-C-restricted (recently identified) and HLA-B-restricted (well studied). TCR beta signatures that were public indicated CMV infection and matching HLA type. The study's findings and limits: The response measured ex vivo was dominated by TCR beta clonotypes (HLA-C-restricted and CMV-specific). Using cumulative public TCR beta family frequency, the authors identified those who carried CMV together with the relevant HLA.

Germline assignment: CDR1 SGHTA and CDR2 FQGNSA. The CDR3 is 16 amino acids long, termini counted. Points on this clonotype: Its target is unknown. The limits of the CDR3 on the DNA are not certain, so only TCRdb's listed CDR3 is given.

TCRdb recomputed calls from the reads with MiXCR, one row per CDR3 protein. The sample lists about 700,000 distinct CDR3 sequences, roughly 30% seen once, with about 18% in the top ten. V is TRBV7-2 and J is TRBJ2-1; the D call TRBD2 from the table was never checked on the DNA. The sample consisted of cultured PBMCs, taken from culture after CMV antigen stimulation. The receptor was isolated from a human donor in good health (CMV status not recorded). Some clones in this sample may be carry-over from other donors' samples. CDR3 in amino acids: CASSFPPVASGAREFF.